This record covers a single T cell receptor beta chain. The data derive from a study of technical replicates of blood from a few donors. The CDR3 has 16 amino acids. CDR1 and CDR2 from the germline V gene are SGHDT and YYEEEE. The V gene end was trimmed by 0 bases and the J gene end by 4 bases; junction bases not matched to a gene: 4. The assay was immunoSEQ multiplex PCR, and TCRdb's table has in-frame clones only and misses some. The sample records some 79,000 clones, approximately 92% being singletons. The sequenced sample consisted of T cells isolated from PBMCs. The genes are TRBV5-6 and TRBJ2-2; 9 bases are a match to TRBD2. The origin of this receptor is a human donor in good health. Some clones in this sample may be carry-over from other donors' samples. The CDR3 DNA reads TGTGCCAGCAGCTTGGAGCTAGCGGGACCCACCGGGGAGCTGTTTTTT. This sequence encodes CASSLELAGPTGELFF.